This record covers a single TCR beta chain. This sample is drawn from a study of blood T cell repertoires in COVID-19. For the study at large: Specimens from acute and convalescent COVID-19 originated in the United States, Italy and Spain.

Libraries were prepared by immunoSEQ multiplex PCR; TCRdb keeps only in-frame clonotypes and omits some of them. This table holds about 160,000 clones, approximately 86% found once. From germline, CDR1 is SGHNT and CDR2 YYREEE (reference sequence). This CDR3 contains 16 residues. V shed 0 bases and J 6 bases; nucleotides not matched to a gene: 5. The sequencing input was peripheral blood. V is TRBV5-4 and J is TRBJ2-2; 10 bases are shared with TRBD2. This TCR came from a woman older than 75 with active or convalescent COVID-19. CDR3 bases: TGTGCCAGCAGCTTGGGTAGCGGGAGGAGGTCCGGGGAGCTGTTTTTT. Amino acid sequence: CASSLGSGRRSGELFF. The full variable domain, with the rest looked up from reference TRBV5-4 and TRBJ2-2, is ETGVTQSPTHLIKTRGQQVTLRCSSQSGHNTVSWYQQALGQGPQFIFQYYREEENGRGNFPPRFSGLQFPNYSSELNVNALELDDSALYLCASSLGSGRRSGELFFGEGSRLTVL.